Listed here are 30 T cell receptor beta chains from one sample, sequenced in a study of beta chain features in type 1 diabetes. Findings and limits, study-wide: Moderate but significant shortening of TCRB CDR3s was recorded in all four CD4+ subsets from Type 1 diabetes patients.

TCRB transcripts that were expressed got sequenced, as all of the isolated RNA had been reverse transcribed. Libraries were prepared by immunoSEQ multiplex PCR; TCRdb keeps only in-frame clonotypes and omits some of them. The repertoire holds about 650,000 clones, with roughly 12% as singletons. Their target antigens are unknown. Sequencing used naive CD4+ T cells from blood. All receptors derive from a man under 40 with type 1 diabetes.

This clone was counted only a few times. This chain joins TRBV30 and TRBJ1-6; 9 positions match TRBD1. This CDR3 is built from 20 residues. V shed 0 bases, J shed 0 bases, and the junction held 12 bases outside the gene matches. The germline CDR1 and CDR2 sequences are GTSNPN and SVGIG (reference sequence). The DNA of the CDR3 is TGTGCCTGGAGTGTACTACCGAGGACAGGGGACAGCTCCTATAATTCACCCCTCCACTTT. This gives the protein CAWSVLPRTGDSSYNSPLHF.

The chain has TRBV6-5 and TRBJ1-2; 7 bases match TRBD1. Germline V gene data show CDR1 as MNHEY and CDR2 as SVGAGI. J was trimmed by 2 bases and V by 0 bases; bases with no gene match: 6. The CDR3 covers 16 residues. CDR3: CASSYSGTALNYGYTF. CDR3 coding DNA: TGTGCCAGCAGTTACTCGGGGACAGCCCTCAACTATGGCTACACCTTC.

The genes are TRBV15 and TRBJ2-1; no reliable D call. CDR3 length: 13 amino acids. Trimming left V 0 bases short and J 2 bases short, with 2 bases between. Germline-derived CDR1 and CDR2 are LNHNV and YYDKDF (reference sequence). CDR3 loop: CATSRDPYNEQFF. The CDR3 region has the DNA TGTGCCACCAGCAGAGATCCCTACAATGAGCAGTTCTTC.

In its sample, this clone was seen a few times. The chain uses TRBV5-1 and TRBJ2-1; TRBD1 matches 8 bases. Germline loops: CDR1 SGHRS, CDR2 YFSETQ. V shed 2 bases, J shed 5 bases, and the junction held 6 bases outside the gene matches. The CDR3 is made up of 15 amino acids. CDR3 nucleotides: TGCGCCAGCAGCTTTTTACCGGGACAGGACAATGAGCAGTTCTTC. It translates to CASSFLPGQDNEQFF.

The chain has TRBV7-9 and TRBJ2-3, with TRBD1 matching over 9 bases. Germline CDR1 is SEHNR and CDR2 is FQNEAQ (reference sequence). The length of the CDR3 is 15 residues. Germline trimming cut 5 bases from V and 1 base from J; bases unmatched to any gene: 4. CDR3 region: CASSTGQGGTDTQYF. CDR3 bases: TGTGCCAGCAGCACGGGACAGGGCGGCACAGATACGCAGTATTTT.

The rearrangement links TRBV30 to TRBJ1-5; TRBD1 might be the D (5 bases). The germline gives CDR1 GTSNPN, CDR2 SVGIG (reference sequence). The CDR3 is 12 residues long. In nucleotides, the CDR3 is TGTGCGGCGGGCAGGGATGAACAGCCCCAGCATTTT. It codes for CAAGRDEQPQHF. Using reference TRBV30 and TRBJ1-5 for the parts outside the CDR3, the full variable domain is SQTIHQWPATLVQPVGSPLSLECTVEGTSNPNLYWYRQAAGRGLQLLFYSVGIGQISSEVPQNLSASRPQDRQFILSSKKLLLSDSGFYLCAAGRDEQPQHFGDGTRLSIL.

The chain is built from TRBV30 and TRBJ2-1; possible D gene TRBD2, 7 bases. V lost 2 bases, J lost 12 bases, and 14 bases lay in between. CDR3 length: 12 amino acids. From germline, CDR1 is GTSNPN and CDR2 SVGIG (reference sequence). The CDR3 nucleotides read TGTGCCTGGAGTCGGGGGGCTCGGGCGCAGTTCTTC. Translation: CAWSRGARAQFF.

This clone came up a few times. The chain has TRBV15 and TRBJ1-6, with unresolved D. The CDR3 consists of 12 residues. The germline V gene has CDR1 LNHNV and CDR2 YYDKDF (reference sequence). Trimming left V 0 bases short and J 13 bases short, with 7 bases between. DNA of the CDR3: TGTGCCACCAGCAGAGATCGGACCCCCCTCCACTTT. It encodes CATSRDRTPLHF.

This clone was found a few times. The V gene is TRBV4-3, the J gene TRBJ2-2; D unclear. The CDR3 is made up of 16 amino acids. Germline-derived CDR1 and CDR2 are LGHNA and YSLEER. Trimming cost V 0 bases and J 1 base, with 9 bases left between them. The CDR3 DNA reads TGCGCCAGCAGCCAAGAGGCGGTCGAGAACACCGGGGAGCTGTTTTTT. Its translation: CASSQEAVENTGELFF.

The chain employs TRBV7-2 and TRBJ2-5; D unclear. In germline, CDR1 is SGHTA, CDR2 FQGNSA. Trimming cost V 5 bases and J 3 bases, with 7 bases left between them. The CDR3 consists of 12 residues. The CDR3 DNA reads TGTGCCAGCAGCCCGATCGAAGAGACCCAGTACTTC. Translating gives CASSPIEETQYF. Using reference TRBV7-2 and TRBJ2-5 for the parts outside the CDR3, the full variable domain is GAGVSQSPSNKVTEKGKDVELRCDPISGHTALYWYRQSLGQGLEFLIYFQGNSAPDKSGLPSDRFSAERTGGSVSTLTIQRTQQEDSAVYLCASSPIEETQYFGPGTRLLVL.

The V and J genes are TRBV25-1 and TRBJ2-1; perhaps D is TRBD1 or TRBD2 (5 bases each). The germline V and J ends were trimmed by 6 bases and 0 bases, with 9 bases remaining between them. The length of the CDR3 is 14 residues. Germline-derived CDR1 and CDR2 are MGHDK and SYGVNS. As DNA, the CDR3 is TGTGCCAGCAGGGAGAGGGGCTCCTACAATGAGCAGTTCTTC. Its protein product is CASRERGSYNEQFF.

This clone was seen a few times. The rearrangement links TRBV29-1 to TRBJ2-3; 9 nucleotides align to TRBD2. Germline V gene sequence: CDR1 SQVTM, CDR2 ANQGSEA. This CDR3 is built from 16 residues. Trimming cost V 7 bases and J 0 bases; bases outside gene matches: 11. CDR3 coding DNA: TGCAGCGCCCTGCCTTCGGCGGGGGGGAGCACAGATACGCAGTATTTT. This codes for CSALPSAGGSTDTQYF.

The rearrangement uses TRBV9 and TRBJ2-3; D remains unclear. Germline assignment: CDR1 SGDLS and CDR2 YYNGEE. Trimming took 3 bases from V and 3 from J, leaving 14 bases between them. The length of the CDR3 is 15 residues. The CDR3 loop is CASSARTAPTDTQYF. CDR3 in DNA: TGTGCCAGCAGCGCCCGGACGGCCCCGACAGATACGCAGTATTTT.

The chain has TRBV5-1 and TRBJ2-3; 11 bases line up with TRBD1. Trimming took 4 bases from V and 1 from J; bases not matched to a gene: 2. The CDR3 is made up of 15 amino acids. Germline CDR1 SGHRS, CDR2 YFSETQ. This CDR3 is CASSLGQGGTDTQYF. For the CDR3, the DNA is TGCGCCAGCAGCCTGGGACAGGGGGGCACAGATACGCAGTATTTT. Variable domain in full (rest from reference TRBV5-1 and TRBJ2-3): KAGVTQTPRYLIKTRGQQVTLSCSPISGHRSVSWYQQTPGQGLQFLFEYFSETQRNKGNFPGRFSGRQFSNSRSEMNVSTLELGDSALYLCASSLGQGGTDTQYFGPGTRLTVL.

This chain joins TRBV7-9 and TRBJ2-5, with 8 bases matching TRBD1. Per germline, CDR1 SEHNR and CDR2 FQNEAQ (reference sequence). The CDR3 contains 12 residues. Trimming cost V 9 bases and J 3 bases; bases outside gene matches: 3. The CDR3 DNA sequence: TGTGCCAGTCAGACAGGGGAAGAGACCCAGTACTTC. Protein product: CASQTGEETQYF.

This chain uses TRBV4-2 with TRBJ1-3; D may be TRBD1 (6 bases). There are 16 residues in the CDR3. The V end was cut by 5 bases, the J end by 0 bases, with 14 bases between. Germline CDR1 LGHNA, CDR2 YNFKEQ. For the CDR3, the DNA is TGTGCCAGCAGCAAACACCCGGACAGCTCTGGAAACACCATATATTTT. This sequence encodes CASSKHPDSSGNTIYF.

This clone was detected only a few times. CDR3 bases: TGTGCCAGCAGTTTATCGATAAGTACTAGCAATCAGCCCCAGCATTTT. It yields the protein CASSLSISTSNQPQHF. The genes are TRBV27 and TRBJ1-5, with no clear D. In germline, CDR1 is MNHEY, CDR2 SMNVEV (reference sequence). V gave up 0 bases and J gave up 0 bases, with 9 bases separating them. The CDR3 spans 16 residues.

The sample holds a few counts of this clone. The V gene is TRBV2, the J gene TRBJ2-7; 9 nucleotides line up with TRBD1. Germline CDR1 is SNHLY and CDR2 is FYNNEI. This CDR3 contains 13 residues. V trimming: 6 bases; J trimming: 3 bases; junction bases outside the gene matches: 3. CDR3 residues: CASRTTGGYEQYF. The DNA of the CDR3 is TGTGCCAGCAGAACGACAGGGGGCTACGAGCAGTACTTC.

The table lists this clone with a few counts. The chain carries TRBV25-1 and TRBJ2-3; D gene uncertain. The CDR3 length is 13 residues. Trimming pared 3 bases from V and 5 bases from J, leaving 9 bases between. Per the germline V gene, CDR1 is MGHDK and CDR2 is SYGVNS. DNA of the CDR3: TGTGCCAGCAGTGATTCGCGAGGAGATACGCAGTATTTT. This codes for CASSDSRGDTQYF.

In the case of this clone: The junction differs from germline at one of its ends, possibly a read error. This chain joins TRBV11-2 and TRBJ1-4; 7 bases align to TRBD1. The CDR3 extends over 14 amino acids. Germline V gives CDR1 SGHAT, CDR2 FQNNGV. CDR3 sequence (DNA): TGTGCCAGCAGCCCCCTCGGCAGGGGGATGGAGAGGCTTTTT. This codes for CASSPLGRGMERLF. Drawing the rest from reference TRBV11-2 and TRBJ1-4, the complete variable domain is EAGVAQSPRYKIIEKRQSVAFWCNPISGHATLYWYQQILGQGPKLLIQFQNNGVVDDSQLPKDRFSAERLKGVDSTLKIQPAKLEDSAVYLCASSPLGRGMERLFGSGTQLSVL.

This clone has a handful of counts. The chain links TRBV7-2 to TRBJ1-3; perhaps TRBD1 as D (6 bases). V was cut by 1 base and J by 3 bases, with 13 bases left in between. Germline V gene lookup returns CDR1 SGHTA and CDR2 FQGNSA. The CDR3 is 16 amino acids. In nucleotides, the CDR3 is TGTGCCAGCAGCTTAGGCGGTACAGGGCTTGGAAACACCATATATTTT. Translation: CASSLGGTGLGNTIYF.

The chain joins TRBV9 to TRBJ2-7; D remains ambiguous. Germline CDR1 is SGDLS and CDR2 is YYNGEE. The CDR3 sequence is 13 residues long. V lost 3 bases, J lost 0 bases, and 7 bases lay in between. The CDR3 DNA reads as TGTGCCAGCAGCGGCGGATTCTCCTACGAGCAGTACTTC. Translation: CASSGGFSYEQYF.

The V gene is TRBV29-1, the J gene TRBJ1-1; a possible D gene is TRBD1 (6 bases). There are 13 residues in the CDR3. Trimming stripped 7 bases from V and 8 bases from J, with 20 bases between. The germline V gene has CDR1 SQVTM and CDR2 ANQGSEA. The CDR3 nucleotides are TGCAGCGCTAGACCTTTGTCCGGGACAGAAGCTTTCTTT. Amino acid sequence: CSARPLSGTEAFF.

The sample holds a few counts of this clone. This chain uses TRBV7-2 with TRBJ1-2; D is unclear. The CDR3 runs to 12 residues. Germline lookup yields CDR1 SGHTA and CDR2 FQGNSA. Between the trimmed V and J ends, which lost 1 base and 9 bases, there was a span of 9 bases. The CDR3 reads CASSLGVYSYTF. In DNA form, the CDR3 reads TGTGCCAGCAGCTTAGGGGTATACAGCTACACCTTC.

The gene calls are TRBV9 and TRBJ2-3, with D tentatively TRBD2 (7 bases). CDR1 and CDR2 (germline): SGDLS, YYNGEE. Trimming removed 1 base from V and 4 bases from J, with 16 bases in between. This CDR3 contains 16 residues. The CDR3 loop is CASSVTGGGGADTQYF. DNA of the CDR3: TGTGCCAGCAGCGTAACGGGGGGCGGTGGGGCAGATACGCAGTATTTT.

The V and J genes are TRBV6-1 and TRBJ2-1; D might be TRBD2 (5 bases). Trimming left V 11 bases short and J 5 bases short, with 19 bases between. This CDR3 spans 14 amino acids. CDR1 is MNHNS, CDR2 SASEGT, per germline. The CDR3 nucleotides are TGTGCCTGCATCCGGCGAGAGGGCAACAATGAGCAGTTCTTC. This encodes CACIRREGNNEQFF.

There are a few counts of this clone. The CDR3 here is CASSRGRGIKETQYF. CDR3 nucleotide sequence: TGCGCCAGCAGCCGGGGAAGGGGGATCAAAGAGACCCAGTACTTC. The gene calls are TRBV4-3 and TRBJ2-5, with a tentative D call TRBD1 (6 bases). Trimming removed 4 bases from V and 3 bases from J, with 15 bases in between. CDR3 size: 15 residues. CDR1 is LGHNA, CDR2 YSLEER, per germline.

Here the CDR3 reads CASSSFWTGSGNTIYF. CDR3 nucleotide sequence: TGTGCCAGCTCATCTTTTTGGACAGGCTCTGGAAACACCATATATTTT. This sequence joins TRBV18 and TRBJ1-3; 7 nucleotides match TRBD1. V gave up 5 bases and J gave up 0 bases; unmatched junction bases: 7. CDR3 size: 16 residues. Per the germline V gene, CDR1 is KGHSH and CDR2 is LQKENI.

This clone was counted a few times. This chain links TRBV25-1 with TRBJ1-2, with D uncertain. Germline assignment: CDR1 MGHDK and CDR2 SYGVNS. The CDR3 consists of 12 residues. V dropped 4 bases and J dropped 3 bases, with 6 bases sitting between them. The CDR3 DNA follows: TGTGCCAGCAGTGTGACGGACTATGGCTACACCTTC. Protein: CASSVTDYGYTF.

V usage is TRBV7-2 and J usage is TRBJ2-5; D is undetermined. This CDR3 is built from 12 residues. V shed 1 base and J shed 13 bases, with 13 bases lying between them. The germline V gene has CDR1 SGHTA and CDR2 FQGNSA. The CDR3 region is CASSLVRAPGYF. The CDR3 nucleotides are TGTGCCAGCAGCTTAGTACGGGCCCCAGGGTACTTC. The variable domain in full, with the rest retrieved from reference TRBV7-2 and TRBJ2-5, is GAGVSQSPSNKVTEKGKDVELRCDPISGHTALYWYRQSLGQGLEFLIYFQGNSAPDKSGLPSDRFSAERTGGSVSTLTIQRTQQEDSAVYLCASSLVRAPGYFGPGTRLLVL.